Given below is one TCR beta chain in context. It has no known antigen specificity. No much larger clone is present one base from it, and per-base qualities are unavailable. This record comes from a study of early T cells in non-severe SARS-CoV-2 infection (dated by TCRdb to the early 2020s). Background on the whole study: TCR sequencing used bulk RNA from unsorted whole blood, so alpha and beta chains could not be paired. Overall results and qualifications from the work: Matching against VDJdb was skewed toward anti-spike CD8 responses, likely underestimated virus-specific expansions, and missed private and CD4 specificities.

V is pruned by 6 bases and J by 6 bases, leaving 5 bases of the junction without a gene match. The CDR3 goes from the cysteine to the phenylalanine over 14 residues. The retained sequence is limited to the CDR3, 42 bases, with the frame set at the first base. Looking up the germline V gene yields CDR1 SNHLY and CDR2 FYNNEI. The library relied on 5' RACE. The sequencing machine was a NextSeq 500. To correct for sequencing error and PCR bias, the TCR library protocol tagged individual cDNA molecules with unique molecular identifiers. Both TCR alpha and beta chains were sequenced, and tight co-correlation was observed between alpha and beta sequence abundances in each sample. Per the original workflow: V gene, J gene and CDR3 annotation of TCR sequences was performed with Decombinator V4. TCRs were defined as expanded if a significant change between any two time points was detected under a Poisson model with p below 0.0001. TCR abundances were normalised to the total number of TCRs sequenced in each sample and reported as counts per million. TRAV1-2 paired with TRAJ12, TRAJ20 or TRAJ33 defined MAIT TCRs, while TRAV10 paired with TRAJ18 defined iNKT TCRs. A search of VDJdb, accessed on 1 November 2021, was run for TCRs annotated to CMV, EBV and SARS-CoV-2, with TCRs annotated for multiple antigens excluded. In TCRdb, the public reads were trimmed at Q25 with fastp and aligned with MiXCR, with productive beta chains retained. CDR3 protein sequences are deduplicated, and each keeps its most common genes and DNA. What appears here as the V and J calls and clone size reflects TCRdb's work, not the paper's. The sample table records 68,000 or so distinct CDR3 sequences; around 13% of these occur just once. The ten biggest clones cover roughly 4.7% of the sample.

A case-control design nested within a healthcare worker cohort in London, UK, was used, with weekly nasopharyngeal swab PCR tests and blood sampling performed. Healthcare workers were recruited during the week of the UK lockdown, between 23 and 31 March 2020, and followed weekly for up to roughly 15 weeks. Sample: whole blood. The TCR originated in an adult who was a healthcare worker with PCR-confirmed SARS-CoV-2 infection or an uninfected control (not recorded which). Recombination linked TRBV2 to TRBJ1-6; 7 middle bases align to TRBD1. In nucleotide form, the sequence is TGTGCCAGCAGAGGGGGCCTTGTTAATTCACCCCTCCACTTT. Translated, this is CASRGGLVNSPLHF.